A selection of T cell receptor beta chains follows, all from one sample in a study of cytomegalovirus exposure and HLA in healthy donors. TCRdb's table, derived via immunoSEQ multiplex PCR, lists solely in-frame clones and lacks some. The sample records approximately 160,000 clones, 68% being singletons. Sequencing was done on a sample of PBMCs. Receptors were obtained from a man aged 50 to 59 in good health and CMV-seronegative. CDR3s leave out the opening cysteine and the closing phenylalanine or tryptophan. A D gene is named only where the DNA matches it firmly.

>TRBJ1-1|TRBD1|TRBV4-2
ASSVRTGNSLNTEAF
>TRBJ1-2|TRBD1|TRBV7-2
ASSLSSGQANYGYT
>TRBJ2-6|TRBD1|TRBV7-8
ASSLVRGRLAGANVLT
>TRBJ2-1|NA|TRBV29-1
SVEKARSSYNEQF
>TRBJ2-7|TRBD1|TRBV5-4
ASSLGVPGQQRQY
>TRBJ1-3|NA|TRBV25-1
ASSGLADAYGGTIY
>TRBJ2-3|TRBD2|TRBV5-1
ASSRIGGSTDTQY
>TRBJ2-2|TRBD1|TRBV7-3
ASSGQGAGELF
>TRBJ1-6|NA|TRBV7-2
ASSPYRNSPLH
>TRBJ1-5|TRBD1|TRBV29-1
SVLQGASNQPQH
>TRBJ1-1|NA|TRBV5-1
ASSLGAGRGRGENTEAF
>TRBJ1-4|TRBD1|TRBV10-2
ASREGQGLNEKLF
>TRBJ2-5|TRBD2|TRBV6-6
ASSYAGGTSQETQY
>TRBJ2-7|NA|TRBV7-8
ASSTPSSYEQY
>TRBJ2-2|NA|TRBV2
ASSSGSRTGELF
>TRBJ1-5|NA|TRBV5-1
ASSFDSPGNQPQH
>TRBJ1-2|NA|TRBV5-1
ASSPSGWPYGYT
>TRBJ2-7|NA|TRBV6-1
ASTQGDEQY
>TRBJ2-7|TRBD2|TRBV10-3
AISEEVKTSGVY
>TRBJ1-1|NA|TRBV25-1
ASSEGQGIGTEAF
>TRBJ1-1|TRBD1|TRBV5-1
ASSFVQGVTEAF
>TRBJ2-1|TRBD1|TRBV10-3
AIRDRAINEQF
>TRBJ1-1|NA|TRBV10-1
ASSESGRPPNTEAF
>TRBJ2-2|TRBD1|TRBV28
ASSPRPGQDNTGELF
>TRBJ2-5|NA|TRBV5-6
ASSFDTGRRETQY
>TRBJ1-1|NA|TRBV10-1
ASSESQGRNTEAF
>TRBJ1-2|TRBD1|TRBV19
ASTRDRSNYGYT
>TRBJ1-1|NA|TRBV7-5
VRSLSDRGEVTEAF
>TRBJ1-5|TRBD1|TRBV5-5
ASSTGQEGQPQH
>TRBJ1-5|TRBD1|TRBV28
ASIGTDRGD
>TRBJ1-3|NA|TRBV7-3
ASSLTRGLTPPGVLYSGNTIY
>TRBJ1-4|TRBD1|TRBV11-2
ASSLPEYDRVEKLF
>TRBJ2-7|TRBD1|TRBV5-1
ASSVGRGTGGYEQY
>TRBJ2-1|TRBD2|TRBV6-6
ASSAPGTRYDNEQF
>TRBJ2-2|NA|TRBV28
ASSFGRDTGELF
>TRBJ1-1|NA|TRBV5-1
ASSLPGGQDTEAF
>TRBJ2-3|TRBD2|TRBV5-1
ASSLPTGQRGSPDTQY
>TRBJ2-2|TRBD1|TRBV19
ASSILTGGATGELF
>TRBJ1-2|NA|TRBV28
ASSLRRGGGYT
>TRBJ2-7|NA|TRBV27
ASSPPGSEQY